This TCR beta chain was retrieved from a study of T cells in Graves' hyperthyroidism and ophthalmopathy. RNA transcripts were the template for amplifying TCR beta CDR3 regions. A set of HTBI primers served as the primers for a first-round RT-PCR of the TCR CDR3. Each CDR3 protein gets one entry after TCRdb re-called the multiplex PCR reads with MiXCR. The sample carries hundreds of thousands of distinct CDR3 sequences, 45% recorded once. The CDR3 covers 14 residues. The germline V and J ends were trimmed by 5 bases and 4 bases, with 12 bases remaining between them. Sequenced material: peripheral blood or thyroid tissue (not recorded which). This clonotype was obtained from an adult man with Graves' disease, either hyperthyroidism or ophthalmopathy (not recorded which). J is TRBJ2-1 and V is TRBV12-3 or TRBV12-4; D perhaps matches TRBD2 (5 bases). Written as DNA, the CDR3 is TGTGCCAGCAGTACTGGGCTAGCTTACAATGAGCAGTTCTTC. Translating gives CASSTGLAYNEQFF.